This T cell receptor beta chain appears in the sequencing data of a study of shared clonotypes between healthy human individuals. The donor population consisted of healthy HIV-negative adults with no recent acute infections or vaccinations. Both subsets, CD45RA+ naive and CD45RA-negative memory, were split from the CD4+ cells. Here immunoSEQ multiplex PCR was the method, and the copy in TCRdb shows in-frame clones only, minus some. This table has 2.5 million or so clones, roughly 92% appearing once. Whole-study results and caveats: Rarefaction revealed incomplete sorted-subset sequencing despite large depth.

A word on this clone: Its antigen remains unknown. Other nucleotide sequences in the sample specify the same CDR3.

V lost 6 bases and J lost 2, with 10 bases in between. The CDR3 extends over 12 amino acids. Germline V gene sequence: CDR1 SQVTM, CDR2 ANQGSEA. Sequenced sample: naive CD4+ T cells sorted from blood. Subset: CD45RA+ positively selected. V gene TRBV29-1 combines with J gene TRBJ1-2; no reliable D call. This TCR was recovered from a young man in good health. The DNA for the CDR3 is TGCAGCGTCGTAACAGAGAACTATGGCTACACCTTC. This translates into CSVVTENYGYTF.